The 30 T cell receptor beta chains below were found in one sample sequenced in a study of T-cell memory formation after mild COVID-19. TCRdb analysed the 5' RACE reads with MiXCR anew, one entry per CDR3 protein. The sample contains hundreds of thousands of distinct CDR3 sequences, 7.5% to 9.5% of which appear only once. The sequencing input was PBMCs or a T cell subset sorted from them (not recorded which). The receptor set was obtained from a man between 18 and 29 years old who had mild COVID-19 (a few samples of this study predate the infection). Cell type and time point are not known.

The chain joins TRBV11-3 to TRBJ2-3; either TRBD1 or TRBD2 may supply D (5 bases each). CDR1 and CDR2 (germline): SGHNT, YENEEA. Trimming removed 4 bases from V and 10 bases from J, with 15 bases in between. This CDR3 has 13 residues. In nucleotides, the CDR3 is TGTGCCAGCAGCTCCTTCAGGGAGTCCGCGCAGTATTTT. It encodes CASSSFRESAQYF.

The rearrangement links TRBV2 to TRBJ2-1, with unresolved D. CDR1 SNHLY and CDR2 FYNNEI come from the germline V gene. This CDR3 has 11 amino acids. Trimming took 3 bases from V and 9 from J, leaving 6 bases between them. This CDR3 is CASSDWGEQFF. In DNA, the CDR3 is TGTGCCAGCAGTGACTGGGGTGAGCAGTTCTTC.

This clonotype has more than one count but fewer than ten. The rearrangement joins TRBV5-1 to TRBJ1-2, with 10 bases lining up with TRBD1. The length of the CDR3 is 15 residues. The J segment lost 4 bases and the V segment lost 6 bases, leaving 9 bases of the junction unmatched. Germline CDR1 and CDR2: SGHRS and YFSETQ. This CDR3 reads CASTTRTGGFYGYTF. The CDR3 coding sequence is TGCGCCAGCACGACCAGGACAGGGGGATTCTATGGCTACACCTTC.

The chain joins TRBV7-8 to TRBJ2-2; D is undetermined. The germline gives CDR1 SGHVS, CDR2 FQNEAQ. This CDR3 has 15 residues. V lost 0 bases to trimming and J lost 1 base, with 6 bases between them. CDR3 residues: CASSLARLNTGELFF. CDR3 sequence (DNA): TGTGCCAGCAGCTTAGCCAGGCTGAACACCGGGGAGCTGTTTTTT.

The genes are TRBV4-3 and TRBJ2-1; D ambiguous. Germline V gene lookup returns CDR1 LGHNA and CDR2 YSLEER. The CDR3 sequence is 15 residues long. V was cut by 1 base and J by 9 bases, with 16 bases left in between. CDR3 DNA: TGCGCCAGCAGCCAAGCCGAAATCCAGTGGGGTGAGCAGTTCTTC. This sequence encodes CASSQAEIQWGEQFF.

This clonotype has ten or more counts. DNA for the CDR3: TGCGCCAGCAGCCAAGATGGCAGGAGCTACACCTTC. This codes for CASSQDGRSYTF. The chain is built from TRBV4-1 and TRBJ1-2; D gene ambiguous. Per the germline V gene, CDR1 is MGHRA and CDR2 is YSYEKL. Trimming pared 0 bases from V and 9 bases from J, leaving 8 bases between. This CDR3 spans 12 amino acids.

The sample holds a few counts of this clonotype. This sequence joins TRBV7-2 and TRBJ1-3; no firm D call. V was pared by 1 base and J by 0 bases, with 7 bases between. Germline V gene sequence: CDR1 SGHTA, CDR2 FQGNSA. This CDR3 region has 15 residues. The CDR3 DNA follows: TGTGCCAGCAGCTTAGGAGTTAGCTCTGGAAACACCATATATTTT. This encodes CASSLGVSSGNTIYF.

The sample holds many counts of this clonotype. V is TRBV12-3 or TRBV12-4 and J is TRBJ2-7, with D perhaps matching TRBD1 or TRBD2 (5 bases each). The CDR3 consists of 14 residues. The germline V and J ends were trimmed by 6 bases and 6 bases, with 18 bases remaining between them. The CDR3 sequence: CASSHTPGTGEQYV. The CDR3 DNA sequence: TGTGCCAGCAGCCATACCCCAGGGACGGGCGAGCAGTACGTC.

This rearrangement joins TRBV6-1 to TRBJ2-7; no firm D call. V was shortened by 3 bases and J by 2 bases, with 2 bases between the two germline ends. The CDR3 extends over 11 amino acids. Germline V gives CDR1 MNHNS, CDR2 SASEGT. This chain's CDR3 is CASSETYEQYV. The CDR3, as DNA: TGTGCCAGCAGTGAGACCTACGAGCAGTACGTC.

This clonotype was detected ten times or more. V usage is TRBV12-3 or TRBV12-4 and J usage is TRBJ1-1; no clear D. Trimming took 3 bases from V and 1 from J, leaving 9 bases between them. The CDR3 spans 14 residues. The CDR3 DNA follows: TGTGCCAGCAGTTTGCGGCACCAGAACACTGAAGCTTTCTTT. Protein product: CASSLRHQNTEAFF.

This sequence joins TRBV3-1 and TRBJ1-2; tentatively, D is TRBD1 (5 bases). The CDR3 covers 13 residues. Germline CDR1 reads LGHDT; CDR2 reads YNNKEL (reference sequence). V dropped 2 bases and J dropped 9 bases, with 13 bases sitting between them. The CDR3 DNA sequence: TGTGCCAGCAGCCAAATAAGGGGAGGGAGCTACACCTTC. Translation: CASSQIRGGSYTF.

The chain uses TRBV20-1 and TRBJ1-4; D is unclear. Germline loops: CDR1 DFQATT, CDR2 SNEGSKA (reference sequence). The CDR3 is made up of 13 amino acids. V lost 3 bases to trimming and J lost 8 bases, with 13 bases between them. The CDR3 reads CSASSGFQEKLFF. In nucleotides, the CDR3 is TGCAGTGCTAGTTCAGGTTTTCAGGAAAAACTGTTTTTT.

Only a few counts were recorded for this clonotype. The V and J genes are TRBV12-3 or TRBV12-4 and TRBJ1-1; D unresolved. Trimming cost V 5 bases and J 0 bases, with 4 bases left between them. The CDR3 loop spans 12 amino acids. CDR3 bases: TGTGCCAGCAGTAATATGAACACTGAAGCTTTCTTT. This sequence encodes CASSNMNTEAFF.

This clonotype was seen ten or more times. In DNA, the CDR3 is TGTGCCAGCGGAAGACCCAGGTCCTACGAGCAGTACTTC. Translation: CASGRPRSYEQYF. The chain joins TRBV6-6 to TRBJ2-7; no clear D. Germline V gene lookup returns CDR1 MNHNY and CDR2 SVGAGI (reference sequence). The V and J ends lost 8 bases and 1 base respectively, with 12 bases between them. CDR3 length equals 13 residues.

This clonotype was recorded many times. V gene TRBV7-6 combines with J gene TRBJ1-6; TRBD1 agrees at 11 bases. From germline, CDR1 is SGHVS and CDR2 FNYEAQ. The CDR3 extends over 15 amino acids. V shed 1 base, J shed 9 bases, and the junction held 2 bases outside the gene matches. Here the CDR3 DNA reads TGTGCCAGCAGCTTAGGAGGGACAGGGGGTTCACCCCTCCACTTT. It translates to CASSLGGTGGSPLHF. The full variable domain, in which reference TRBV7-6 and TRBJ1-6 provide the parts outside the CDR3, is GAGVSQSPRYKVTKRGQDVALRCDPISGHVSLYWYRQALGQGPEFLTYFNYEAQQDKSGLPNDRFSAERPEGSISTLTIQRTEQRDSAMYRCASSLGGTGGSPLHFGNGTRLTVT.

This clonotype was detected only a few times. This chain joins TRBV6-2 or TRBV6-3 and TRBJ2-1; D call uncertain. The CDR3 is 11 amino acids. V was cut by 4 bases and J by 5 bases, with 3 bases left in between. Germline V gene data show CDR1 as MNHEY and CDR2 as SVGEGT. The CDR3 spells CASSSHNEQFF. CDR3 bases: TGTGCCAGCAGTTCCCACAATGAGCAGTTCTTC.

The sample holds many counts of this clonotype. The chain recombines TRBV20-1 with TRBJ2-7; D is perhaps TRBD1 (5 bases). The CDR3 has 15 amino acids. The V end was cut by 4 bases, the J end by 0 bases, with 16 bases between. From germline, CDR1 is DFQATT and CDR2 SNEGSKA (reference sequence). The CDR3 region is CSATSSRVYSYEQYF. The CDR3 nucleotides read TGCAGTGCTACTTCAAGCAGGGTCTACTCCTACGAGCAGTACTTC.

This clonotype has a handful of counts. This chain connects TRBV9 to TRBJ1-3, with D perhaps matching TRBD1 (5 bases). Germline assignment: CDR1 SGDLS and CDR2 YYNGEE. This CDR3 comprises 19 residues. The germline V and J ends were trimmed by 0 bases and 0 bases, with 19 bases remaining between them. CDR3 loop: CASSVEGSGGPSSGNTIYF. CDR3 nucleotide sequence: TGTGCCAGCAGCGTAGAGGGGTCGGGCGGCCCGAGCTCTGGAAACACCATATATTTT.

This clonotype was detected a few times. J is TRBJ1-5 and V is TRBV21-1. TRBV21-1 is a listed pseudogene. The CDR3 consists of 15 residues. The CDR3 DNA is TGTGCCAGCAGCTACCAGACGGTGAGCAATCAGCCCCAGCATTTT. It encodes CASSYQTVSNQPQHF.

This clonotype was recorded a few times. This chain uses TRBV7-2 with TRBJ2-3, with 8 bases aligning to TRBD2. Trimming cost V 2 bases and J 9 bases; bases outside gene matches: 7. The CDR3 length is 14 residues. Per the germline V gene, CDR1 is SGHTA and CDR2 is FQGNSA. This CDR3 is CASSLQRGQGTQYF. The CDR3 DNA follows: TGTGCCAGCAGCTTACAGCGGGGGCAGGGCACGCAGTATTTT. The full variable domain, completed using reference TRBV7-2 and TRBJ2-3, is GAGVSQSPSNKVTEKGKDVELRCDPISGHTALYWYRQSLGQGLEFLIYFQGNSAPDKSGLPSDRFSAERTGGSVSTLTIQRTQQEDSAVYLCASSLQRGQGTQYFGPGTRLTVL.

This clonotype was seen repeatedly, ten times or more. CDR3 sequence: CASSPRSQETQYF. The CDR3 nucleotides are TGTGCCAGCAGCCCCAGGTCCCAAGAGACCCAGTACTTC. The rearrangement joins TRBV18 to TRBJ2-5, with D unclear. In germline, CDR1 is KGHSH, CDR2 LQKENI. The CDR3 is made up of 13 amino acids. With 8 bases removed from V and 1 base from J, the gap between germline ends came to 11 bases. The variable domain in full, completed from reference TRBV18 and TRBJ2-5, reads NAGVMQNPRHLVRRRGQEARLRCSPMKGHSHVYWYRQLPEEGLKFMVYLQKENIIDESGMPKERFSAEFPKEGPSILRIQQVVRGDSAAYFCASSPRSQETQYFGPGTRLLVL.

This clonotype was recorded many times. The chain couples TRBV12-3 or TRBV12-4 to TRBJ2-5, with 8 bases fitting TRBD2. The trim removed 5 bases at V and 5 bases at J, leaving 4 bases unmatched. The CDR3 extends over 13 amino acids. The CDR3 spells CASSKSGGETQYF. The CDR3 DNA is TGTGCCAGCAGTAAAAGCGGGGGCGAGACCCAGTACTTC.

This clonotype occurred a few times. The CDR3: CASSQSVLPYEEQYV. CDR3 coding DNA: TGCGCCAGCAGCCAATCTGTCTTACCGTACGAAGAGCAGTACGTC. The chain couples TRBV4-1 to TRBJ2-7, with D uncertain. Germline CDR1 and CDR2: MGHRA and YSYEKL. Trimming removed 2 bases from V and 7 bases from J, with 18 bases in between. This CDR3 has 15 amino acids.

The chain uses TRBV28 and TRBJ1-4; D is undetermined. V lost 3 bases and J lost 4, with 9 bases in between. The germline CDR1 and CDR2 sequences are MDHEN and SYDVKM. This CDR3 region has 14 residues. CDR3 protein: CASSFRQINEKLFF. Here the CDR3 DNA reads TGTGCCAGCAGTTTTCGGCAGATTAATGAAAAACTGTTTTTT.

This clonotype was observed a few times. The chain combines TRBV27 with TRBJ2-4, with a weak D call TRBD2 (5 bases). CDR1 and CDR2 from the germline V gene are MNHEY and SMNVEV (reference sequence). The germline V and J ends were trimmed by 5 bases and 7 bases, with 18 bases remaining between them. The CDR3 contains 15 residues. The CDR3 DNA reads as TGTGCCAGCAGTCCCGCCGCAGCGGACGTGAACATTCAGTACTTC. This sequence encodes CASSPAAADVNIQYF.

This clonotype appeared a few times. At one end the junction does not follow the germline gene, possibly because of a read error. The chain employs TRBV20-1 and TRBJ2-7; TRBD2 agrees at 7 bases. The V gene's germline CDR1 is DFQATT and CDR2 SNEGSKA (reference sequence). The CDR3 runs 12 residues. This CDR3 is CSSSGSSYEQYF. The CDR3 DNA follows: TGCAGTTCTAGCGGAAGCTCCTACGAGCAGTACTTC.

The chain has TRBV4-2 and TRBJ2-1; possible D gene TRBD2, 7 bases. The germline CDR1 and CDR2 sequences are LGHNA and YNFKEQ. The V end lost 2 bases, the J end lost 1 base, and 12 bases lay between the germline ends. The CDR3 has 16 residues. CDR3 nucleotide sequence: TGTGCCAGCAGCCAAACTGGGGGGGCTTCCTACAATGAGCAGTTCTTC. This codes for CASSQTGGASYNEQFF.

This clonotype has just a few counts. The V gene is TRBV25-1, the J gene TRBJ1-2; no definite D call. This CDR3 region has 11 residues. Germline CDR1 MGHDK, CDR2 SYGVNS. The germline V and J ends were trimmed by 6 bases and 8 bases, with 10 bases remaining between them. CDR3 sequence: CASRDRQGYTF. CDR3 DNA: TGTGCCAGCAGGGACCGACAAGGCTACACCTTC.

The rearrangement joins TRBV18 to TRBJ1-1; D remains ambiguous. In germline, CDR1 is KGHSH, CDR2 LQKENI. This CDR3 has 15 residues. Trimming removed 4 bases from V and 1 base from J, with 13 bases in between. CDR3 amino acids: CASSQTVAANTEAFF. DNA for the CDR3: TGTGCCAGCTCACAAACCGTGGCAGCGAACACTGAAGCTTTCTTT.

CDR3 amino acids: CASSKTARGTEAFF. For the CDR3, the DNA is TGTGCCAGCAGCAAGACAGCGAGGGGCACTGAAGCTTTCTTT. The gene calls are TRBV7-9 and TRBJ1-1; D perhaps matches TRBD1 (5 bases). Germline CDR1 reads SEHNR; CDR2 reads FQNEAQ (reference sequence). There are 14 residues in the CDR3. Trimming pared 5 bases from V and 4 bases from J, leaving 14 bases between.